This entry lists 24 T cell receptor beta chains sequenced from one sample in a study of T-cell memory formation after mild COVID-19. A single record per CDR3 protein comes from TCRdb applying MiXCR to the 5' RACE reads. The table lists more than 300,000 distinct CDR3 sequences, 20% to 25% of them singletons. The sequenced sample was PBMCs or a T cell subset sorted from them (not recorded which). The receptors derive from a man aged 18 to 29 who had mild COVID-19 (a few samples of this study predate the infection). Cell type and time point are not known.

This clonotype was counted a few times. V gene TRBV7-3 combines with J gene TRBJ2-3; TRBD2 agrees at 7 bases. Germline V CDR1 and CDR2: SGHTA, FQGTGA. CDR3 length equals 15 residues. V lost 0 bases and J lost 2; bases outside the gene matches: 2. The CDR3 region is CASSLTSGHTDTQYF. The CDR3 DNA reads as TGTGCCAGCAGCTTAACTAGCGGGCACACAGATACGCAGTATTTT. The entire variable domain, with the rest obtained from reference TRBV7-3 and TRBJ2-3, is as follows: GAGVSQTPSNKVTEKGKYVELRCDPISGHTALYWYRQSLGQGPEFLIYFQGTGAADDSGLPNDRFFAVRPEGSVSTLKIQRTERGDSAVYLCASSLTSGHTDTQYFGPGTRLTVL.

This chain joins TRBV20-1 and TRBJ2-3; 8 bases are a match to TRBD1. Germline CDR1 DFQATT, CDR2 SNEGSKA (reference sequence). After removal of 4 bases from V and 7 bases from J, the junction contained 4 bases not matched to a gene. This CDR3 is built from 12 residues. The CDR3 spells CSATGGGYTQYF. In DNA, the CDR3 is TGCAGTGCTACAGGGGGCGGGTATACGCAGTATTTT.

This clonotype came up many times. This chain links TRBV6-5 with TRBJ1-3; D gene uncertain. V gave up 2 bases and J gave up 4 bases, with 12 bases separating them. The V gene's germline CDR1 is MNHEY and CDR2 SVGAGI. This CDR3 comprises 15 residues. CDR3 DNA sequence: TGTGCCAGCAGTTACGCAGACGTCGCCGGAAACACCATATATTTT. Encoded protein: CASSYADVAGNTIYF.

The chain joins TRBV7-9 to TRBJ1-3; D is ambiguous. V was pared by 4 bases and J by 0 bases, with 7 bases between. From germline, CDR1 is SEHNR and CDR2 FQNEAQ (reference sequence). The CDR3 is made up of 14 amino acids. The DNA for the CDR3 is TGTGCCAGCAGCTCCGGGTTCTCTGGAAACACCATATATTTT. Protein sequence: CASSSGFSGNTIYF.

The rearrangement links TRBV20-1 to TRBJ1-6; D may be TRBD1 (5 bases). Germline loops: CDR1 DFQATT, CDR2 SNEGSKA (reference sequence). V was pared by 3 bases and J by 7 bases, with 10 bases between. This CDR3 has 13 amino acids. CDR3 protein: CSASLRENSPLHF. The CDR3, as DNA: TGCAGTGCTAGCCTCAGGGAAAATTCACCCCTCCACTTT.

The genes are TRBV5-4 and TRBJ1-2, with 9 nucleotides matching TRBD1. This CDR3 has 16 amino acids. Per germline, CDR1 SGHNT and CDR2 YYREEE (reference sequence). The V gene end was trimmed by 4 bases and the J gene end by 2 bases; junction bases not matched to a gene: 9. CDR3 residues: CASSLFRTGDNYGYTF. CDR3 bases: TGTGCCAGCAGCCTATTCCGGACAGGGGACAACTATGGCTACACCTTC. The variable domain in full, with the rest retrieved from reference TRBV5-4 and TRBJ1-2, is ETGVTQSPTHLIKTRGQQVTLRCSSQSGHNTVSWYQQALGQGPQFIFQYYREEENGRGNFPPRFSGLQFPNYSSELNVNALELDDSALYLCASSLFRTGDNYGYTFGSGTRLTVV.

The chain links TRBV6-2 or TRBV6-3 to TRBJ2-1; 8 nucleotides agree with TRBD2. Trimming took 4 bases from V and 4 from J; bases not matched to a gene: 6. This CDR3 contains 15 residues. CDR1 is MNHEY and CDR2 is SVGEGT in the germline V gene. The CDR3 coding sequence is TGTGCCAGCAGTTCCTCGGGGGGGAGGTACAATGAGCAGTTCTTC. This encodes CASSSSGGRYNEQFF.

The chain has TRBV28 and TRBJ1-1; D call uncertain. CDR1 and CDR2 from the germline V gene are MDHEN and SYDVKM. The CDR3 totals 14 residues. The V end lost 4 bases, the J end lost 0 bases, and 9 bases lay between the germline ends. This CDR3 is CASSWYGVNTEAFF. The CDR3 DNA reads TGTGCCAGCAGTTGGTACGGGGTGAACACTGAAGCTTTCTTT.

This clonotype was seen more than once but under ten times. The chain uses TRBV5-1 and TRBJ2-7, with D perhaps matching TRBD1 (6 bases). Germline assignment: CDR1 SGHRS and CDR2 YFSETQ. There are 14 residues in the CDR3. The V end lost 4 bases, the J end lost 3 bases, and 14 bases lay between the germline ends. This CDR3 is CASSVQGLGYEQYF. The CDR3 nucleotides read TGCGCCAGCAGCGTACAGGGTTTGGGCTACGAGCAGTACTTC. The entire variable domain, with the rest obtained from reference TRBV5-1 and TRBJ2-7, is as follows: KAGVTQTPRYLIKTRGQQVTLSCSPISGHRSVSWYQQTPGQGLQFLFEYFSETQRNKGNFPGRFSGRQFSNSRSEMNVSTLELGDSALYLCASSVQGLGYEQYFGPGTRLTVT.

The rearrangement joins TRBV12-3 or TRBV12-4 to TRBJ1-4; 9 bases match TRBD1. The CDR3 extends over 14 amino acids. V dropped 5 bases and J dropped 6; count of bases not matched to a gene: 4. CDR3 coding DNA: TGTGCCAGCAGTCGGACAGGGGATCATGAAAAACTGTTTTTT. This sequence encodes CASSRTGDHEKLFF.

The rearrangement joins TRBV5-1 to TRBJ1-2; no clear D. V was clipped by 0 bases and J by 2 bases, with 8 bases between them. The CDR3 runs to 14 residues. Germline V gene sequence: CDR1 SGHRS, CDR2 YFSETQ. The CDR3 nucleotides are TGCGCCAGCAGCTTGGATGTGGGAAACTATGGCTACACCTTC. This encodes CASSLDVGNYGYTF.

V and J are TRBV20-1 and TRBJ2-5, with TRBD1 identical over 8 bases. The trim removed 4 bases at V and 3 bases at J, leaving 4 bases unmatched. Germline CDR1 is DFQATT and CDR2 is SNEGSKA (reference sequence). The CDR3 length is 13 residues. Here the CDR3 DNA reads TGCAGTGCTACCACGACAGGGGAAGAGACCCAGTACTTC. Translated: CSATTTGEETQYF.

J is TRBJ2-5 and V is TRBV20-1; D is perhaps TRBD2 (5 bases). V lost 2 bases to trimming and J lost 5 bases, with 12 bases between them. CDR1 and CDR2 from the germline V gene are DFQATT and SNEGSKA (reference sequence). The CDR3 spans 13 residues. Written as DNA, the CDR3 is TGCAGTGCTAGAAGGACTCCTGGGGAGACCCAGTACTTC. Translating gives CSARRTPGETQYF.

The chain links TRBV6-5 to TRBJ1-1; the D gene is possibly TRBD1 (5 bases). The CDR3 has 14 residues. CDR1 and CDR2 (germline): MNHEY, SVGAGI. Trimming shortened V by 7 bases and J by 4 bases, and 16 bases separated the two germline ends. The CDR3 DNA reads TGTGCCAGCACAGACGCGGGGCCGGGCACTGAAGCTTTCTTT. Protein product: CASTDAGPGTEAFF.

The CDR3 reads CASSWGQGLYEQYF. In DNA, the CDR3 is TGCGCCAGCAGCTGGGGACAGGGGTTGTACGAGCAGTACTTC. The chain links TRBV5-1 to TRBJ2-7; TRBD1 matches 10 bases. The germline V gene has CDR1 SGHRS and CDR2 YFSETQ. J gave up 4 bases and V 3 bases, and 4 bases lay outside the gene matches. This CDR3 region has 14 residues.

The rearrangement joins TRBV27 to TRBJ2-2; the match to TRBD1 covers 7 bases. CDR1 and CDR2 (germline): MNHEY, SMNVEV (reference sequence). This CDR3 comprises 14 residues. V gave up 4 bases and J gave up 7 bases; unmatched junction bases: 6. The DNA of the CDR3 is TGTGCCAGCAGTTCCGACAGGGCTAGCGGGGAGCTGTTTTTT. It specifies CASSSDRASGELFF.

The rearrangement uses TRBV15 and TRBJ2-1, with 7 bases fitting TRBD2. This CDR3 comprises 15 residues. V lost 8 bases to trimming and J lost 3 bases; unmatched junction nucleotides: 10. Looked up from germline, CDR1 is LNHNV and CDR2 is YYDKDF (reference sequence). The CDR3 spells CATGRGTQLYNEQFF. For the CDR3, the DNA is TGTGCCACCGGGCGGGGGACCCAACTCTACAATGAGCAGTTCTTC.

A few counts support this clonotype. The rearrangement links TRBV30 to TRBJ1-2, with D uncertain. Germline CDR1 and CDR2: GTSNPN and SVGIG (reference sequence). Trimming cost V 5 bases and J 6 bases, with 7 bases left between them. This CDR3 has 10 amino acids. This CDR3 reads CAWARDGYTF. DNA for the CDR3: TGTGCCTGGGCCCGGGATGGCTACACCTTC.

This clonotype was counted between two and nine times. The rearrangement links TRBV7-9 to TRBJ1-4; TRBD1 is a possible D gene (5 bases). Germline loops: CDR1 SEHNR, CDR2 FQNEAQ (reference sequence). The germline V and J ends were trimmed by 4 bases and 0 bases, with 9 bases remaining between them. The CDR3 loop spans 15 amino acids. CDR3 region: CASSWGGTTNEKLFF. CDR3 sequence (DNA): TGTGCCAGCAGCTGGGGGGGGACAACTAATGAAAAACTGTTTTTT.

The rearrangement joins TRBV7-8 to TRBJ2-2; D remains ambiguous. The CDR3 length is 17 residues. Germline lookup yields CDR1 SGHVS and CDR2 FQNEAQ. Trimming left V 3 bases short and J 2 bases short, with 16 bases between. The CDR3 coding sequence is TGTGCCAGCAGCTTGGGTCGGACGGACCCTAACACCGGGGAGCTGTTTTTT. It specifies CASSLGRTDPNTGELFF.

This clonotype was detected a few times. The chain couples TRBV7-2 to TRBJ1-5; no reliable D call. Germline lookup yields CDR1 SGHTA and CDR2 FQGNSA. V gave up 0 bases and J gave up 0 bases, with 9 bases separating them. The CDR3 contains 16 residues. CDR3 nucleotides: TGTGCCAGCAGCTTAGCGCCGAGAAATAGCAATCAGCCCCAGCATTTT. Amino acid sequence: CASSLAPRNSNQPQHF.

This clonotype was observed a handful of times. The V gene is TRBV12-3 or TRBV12-4, the J gene TRBJ2-3; tentatively, D is TRBD1 or TRBD2 (6 bases each). The V gene lost 5 bases and the J gene lost 8 bases, with 23 bases spanning the gap. The CDR3 loop spans 16 amino acids. The CDR3 coding sequence is TGTGCCAGCAGTCTTTACCCGGGGCGCGAGGGGGGTACGCAGTATTTT. Protein sequence: CASSLYPGREGGTQYF.

This clonotype was observed a few times. The chain is built from TRBV5-1 and TRBJ1-2; possible D gene TRBD1, 5 bases. CDR3 length: 19 amino acids. CDR1 and CDR2 from the germline V gene are SGHRS and YFSETQ. Trimming removed 0 bases from V and 3 bases from J, with 24 bases in between. The CDR3 sequence: CASSLDPAGPRGADYGYTF. The CDR3 nucleotides are TGCGCCAGCAGCTTGGACCCCGCGGGACCAAGGGGTGCTGACTATGGCTACACCTTC.

This clonotype was seen only a few times. V usage is TRBV12-3 or TRBV12-4 and J usage is TRBJ2-3; D is possibly TRBD1 (6 bases). Deletions cut 10 bases from V and 3 bases from J, with 17 bases between. The CDR3 is 14 amino acids. Here the CDR3 reads CATRTALGTDTQYF. CDR3 nucleotides: TGTGCCACCAGGACAGCCCTGGGGACAGATACGCAGTATTTT.